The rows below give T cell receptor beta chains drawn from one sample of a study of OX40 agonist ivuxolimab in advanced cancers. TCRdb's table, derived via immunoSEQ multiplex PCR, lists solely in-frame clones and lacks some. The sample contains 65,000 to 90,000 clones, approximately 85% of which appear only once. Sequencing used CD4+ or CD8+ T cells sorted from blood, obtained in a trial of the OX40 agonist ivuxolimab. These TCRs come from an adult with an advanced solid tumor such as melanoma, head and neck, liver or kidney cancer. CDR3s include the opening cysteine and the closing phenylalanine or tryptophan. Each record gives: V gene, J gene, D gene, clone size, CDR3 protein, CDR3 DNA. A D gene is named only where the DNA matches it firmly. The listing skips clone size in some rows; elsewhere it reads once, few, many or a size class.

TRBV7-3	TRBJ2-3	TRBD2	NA	CASSASSGGVTDTQYF	TGTGCCAGCAGCGCTTCTAGCGGGGGGGTCACAGATACGCAGTATTTT
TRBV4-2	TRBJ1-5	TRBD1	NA	CASSQDNTAGGVSQPQHF	TGTGCCAGCAGCCAAGATAACACAGCAGGGGGCGTGAGTCAGCCCCAGCATTTT
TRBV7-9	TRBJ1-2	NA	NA	CASSPETANYGYTF	TGTGCCAGCAGCCCAGAGACAGCTAACTATGGCTACACCTTC
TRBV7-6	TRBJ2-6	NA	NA	CASSLSASSGANVLTF	TGTGCCAGCAGCTTATCGGCGAGCTCTGGGGCCAACGTCCTGACTTTC
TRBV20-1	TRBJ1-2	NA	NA	CSANQGLGYTF	TGCAGTGCGAATCAGGGACTCGGCTACACCTTC
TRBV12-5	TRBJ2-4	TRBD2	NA	CASGLVVQREIPNIQYF	TGTGCTAGTGGTTTGGTGGTCCAGCGGGAGATTCCCAACATTCAGTACTTC
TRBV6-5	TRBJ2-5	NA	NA	CASSYSGEGVMETQYF	TGTGCCAGCAGTTACTCGGGCGAGGGAGTTATGGAGACCCAGTACTTC
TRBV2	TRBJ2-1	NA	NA	CASRSTGSSYNEQFF	TGTGCCAGCAGATCGACCGGGAGCTCCTACAATGAGCAGTTCTTC
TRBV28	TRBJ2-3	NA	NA	CASSFDQGTLGDTQYF	TGTGCCAGCAGTTTCGACCAGGGTACCCTCGGAGATACGCAGTATTTT
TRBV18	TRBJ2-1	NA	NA	CASSPPEHGKASEQFF	TGTGCCAGCTCACCCCCCGAGCACGGAAAAGCCAGTGAGCAGTTCTTC
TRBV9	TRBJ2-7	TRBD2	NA	CASSPLPSGPPYEQYF	TGTGCCAGCAGCCCCCTTCCTAGCGGGCCCCCCTACGAGCAGTACTTC
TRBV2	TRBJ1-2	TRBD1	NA	CASQGGQVEGYTF	TGTGCCAGCCAAGGGGGACAGGTTGAAGGCTACACCTTC
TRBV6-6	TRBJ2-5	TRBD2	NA	CASSYELAAETQYF	TGTGCCAGCAGTTACGAGCTAGCGGCAGAGACCCAGTACTTC
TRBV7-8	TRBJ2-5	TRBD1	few	CASSSRQGKTQYF	TGTGCCAGCAGCTCACGACAGGGAAAGACCCAGTACTTC
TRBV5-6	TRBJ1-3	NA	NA	CASSRRGAGGNTIYF	TGTGCCAGCAGCCGGCGGGGGGCTGGAGGAAACACCATATATTTT
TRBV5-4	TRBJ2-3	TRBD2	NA	CASSSASGNTDTQYF	TGTGCCAGCAGCTCGGCTAGCGGTAACACAGATACGCAGTATTTT
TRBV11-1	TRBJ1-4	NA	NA	CASSFLTGTNEKLFF	TGTGCCAGCAGCTTCCTGACAGGAACTAATGAAAAACTGTTTTTT
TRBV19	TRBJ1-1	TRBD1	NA	CASSISPSTGGRTEAFF	TGTGCCAGTAGTATATCCCCCTCGACAGGGGGAAGGACTGAAGCTTTCTTT
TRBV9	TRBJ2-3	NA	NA	CASSDGTTTRASTDTQYF	TGTGCCAGCAGCGACGGGACAACGACCCGTGCTAGCACAGATACGCAGTATTTT